Each of the 23 T cell receptor beta chains below was sequenced from the same sample in a study of cytomegalovirus exposure and HLA in healthy donors. Primers included in the PCR were 60 Vbeta and 13 Jbeta primers. Generated by immunoSEQ multiplex PCR, the TCRdb table keeps only in-frame clones and is missing some. There are about 150,000 clones in the sample; 8.9% occur only once, and roughly 7% lies in the top ten. Sequences were obtained from PBMCs. Source of these receptors: a woman aged 40 to 49 in good health and CMV-seropositive.

This clone occurred a few times. The chain combines TRBV7-2 with TRBJ2-5; a weak D match, TRBD2 (5 bases). The CDR3 covers 14 residues. The V and J ends lost 2 bases and 4 bases respectively, with 11 bases between them. CDR1 is SGHTA, CDR2 FQGNSA, per germline. The CDR3 here is CASSLRGSGETQYF. As DNA, the CDR3 is TGTGCCAGCAGCTTAAGAGGAAGCGGAGAGACCCAGTACTTC. Full variable domain (outside the CDR3, taken from reference TRBV7-2 and TRBJ2-5): GAGVSQSPSNKVTEKGKDVELRCDPISGHTALYWYRQSLGQGLEFLIYFQGNSAPDKSGLPSDRFSAERTGGSVSTLTIQRTQQEDSAVYLCASSLRGSGETQYFGPGTRLLVL.

In its sample, this clone was seen a few times. The chain employs TRBV7-9 and TRBJ2-7; TRBD2 matches at 11 bases. Germline loops: CDR1 SEHNR, CDR2 FQNEAQ (reference sequence). The V and J ends lost 2 bases and 4 bases, in that order; junction bases with no gene match: 7. The CDR3 is 16 residues long. The CDR3 sequence: CASSLTSGGLLYEQYF. The DNA of the CDR3 is TGTGCCAGCAGCTTAACTAGCGGGGGCCTTTTGTACGAGCAGTACTTC.

The J gene is TRBJ2-2, the V gene TRBV6-6; 7 nucleotides align to TRBD1. The J segment lost 3 bases and the V segment lost 6 bases, leaving 1 base of the junction unmatched. The CDR3 sequence is 13 residues long. Looked up from germline, CDR1 is MNHNY and CDR2 is SVGAGI (reference sequence). The chain's CDR3 is CASRTGDTGELFF. CDR3 DNA: TGTGCCAGCAGAACAGGGGACACCGGGGAGCTGTTTTTT.

This clone turned up a few times. V gene TRBV4-2 combines with J gene TRBJ2-3, with 8 positions matching TRBD2. The CDR3 spans 17 residues. V shed 4 bases and J 5 bases; nucleotides not matched to a gene: 14. CDR1 and CDR2 (germline): LGHNA, YNFKEQ. The DNA for the CDR3 is TGTGCCAGCAGCCTTGGGGCCCACTCGGGGGGGGGAGATACGCAGTATTTT. Protein sequence: CASSLGAHSGGGDTQYF.

The CDR3, as DNA: TGCGCCAGCAGCTTGGACAGACGGCCCGGAAACACCATATATTTT. Translation: CASSLDRRPGNTIYF. The chain combines TRBV5-1 with TRBJ1-3; D call uncertain. The CDR3 is 15 residues long. Germline V gene sequence: CDR1 SGHRS, CDR2 YFSETQ. Between the trimmed V and J ends, which lost 0 bases and 4 bases, there was a span of 11 bases.

CDR3 coding DNA: TGCGCCAGCAGTGCCACCGGTTACAATGAGCAGTTCTTC. Residues: CASSATGYNEQFF. This chain joins TRBV5-1 and TRBJ2-1; D is unresolved. This CDR3 comprises 13 residues. The V and J ends lost 5 bases and 4 bases respectively, with 10 bases between them. The V gene's germline CDR1 is SGHRS and CDR2 YFSETQ.

This clone was observed a few times. CDR3 amino acids: CASSVIHTGELFF. CDR3 nucleotide sequence: TGTGCCAGCAGCGTAATCCATACCGGGGAGCTGTTTTTT. J is TRBJ2-2 and V is TRBV9; D unclear. The CDR3 totals 13 residues. Germline V gene sequence: CDR1 SGDLS, CDR2 YYNGEE. The V end lost 1 base, the J end lost 5 bases, and 6 bases lay between the germline ends. Drawing the rest from reference TRBV9 and TRBJ2-2, the complete variable domain is DSGVTQTPKHLITATGQRVTLRCSPRSGDLSVYWYQQSLDQGLQFLIQYYNGEERAKGNILERFSAQQFPDLHSELNLSSLELGDSALYFCASSVIHTGELFFGEGSRLTVL.

A few counts support this clone. The chain carries TRBV27 and TRBJ2-2; possible D gene TRBD1, 5 bases. Germline V gene sequence: CDR1 MNHEY, CDR2 SMNVEV (reference sequence). This CDR3 is 14 amino acids long. With 2 bases removed from V and 4 bases from J, the gap between germline ends came to 8 bases. The CDR3: CASSLGAFTGELFF. The CDR3 region has the DNA TGTGCCAGCAGTTTAGGGGCGTTCACCGGGGAGCTGTTTTTT.

The chain joins TRBV10-2 to TRBJ2-7; D perhaps matches TRBD2 (5 bases). Trimming took off 2 bases at V and 1 base at J, with 12 bases between the two ends. CDR3 length: 15 residues. Looked up from germline, CDR1 is WSHSY and CDR2 is SAAADI. The CDR3 bases are TGCGCCAGCAGTGAGGGAGGAGCAAGGTCCTACGAGCAGTACTTC. Amino acid sequence: CASSEGGARSYEQYF.

This clone showed up just a few times. The chain couples TRBV29-1 to TRBJ1-4; possible D gene TRBD1, 5 bases. The CDR3 has 15 residues. Trimming left V 5 bases short and J 4 bases short, with 17 bases between. The germline CDR1 and CDR2 sequences are SQVTM and ANQGSEA. The DNA of the CDR3 is TGCAGCGTTTTCACCTCCCGGGGGTTTAATGAAAAACTGTTTTTT. Its translation: CSVFTSRGFNEKLFF. The full variable domain, in which reference TRBV29-1 and TRBJ1-4 provide the parts outside the CDR3, is SAVISQKPSRDICQRGTSLTIQCQVDSQVTMMFWYRQQPGQSLTLIATANQGSEATYESGFVIDKFPISRPNLTFSTLTVSNMSPEDSSIYLCSVFTSRGFNEKLFFGSGTQLSVL.

The chain joins TRBV4-2 to TRBJ2-3, with 10 bases matching TRBD2. The CDR3 extends over 17 amino acids. Per germline, CDR1 LGHNA and CDR2 YNFKEQ. The V segment lost 1 base and the J segment 1 base; nucleotides outside the gene matches: 5. This chain's CDR3 is CASSQGSGGIGTDTQYF. As DNA, the CDR3 is TGTGCCAGCAGCCAAGGTAGCGGGGGGATCGGCACAGATACGCAGTATTTT.

This clone appeared a few times. The chain recombines TRBV5-1 with TRBJ1-5; the match to TRBD1 covers 8 bases. Per germline, CDR1 SGHRS and CDR2 YFSETQ. The CDR3 has 13 amino acids. Trimming removed 9 bases from V and 6 bases from J; junction bases left unmatched: 8. CDR3 bases: TGCGCCACCGGACAGGGAATATTTCAGCCCCAGCATTTT. It encodes CATGQGIFQPQHF.

J is TRBJ2-3 and V is TRBV7-9, with D tentatively TRBD1 (5 bases). Germline V gene sequence: CDR1 SEHNR, CDR2 FQNEAQ (reference sequence). V lost 2 bases, J lost 2 bases, and 11 bases lay in between. The CDR3 consists of 15 residues. This CDR3 is CASSLFTGPTDTQYF. CDR3 sequence (DNA): TGTGCCAGCAGCTTATTCACAGGCCCCACAGATACGCAGTATTTT.

The chain carries TRBV5-1 and TRBJ1-2; 7 bases align to TRBD1. Trimming removed 0 bases from V and 4 bases from J; junction bases left unmatched: 3. Per germline, CDR1 SGHRS and CDR2 YFSETQ. The CDR3 contains 14 residues. The CDR3 coding sequence is TGCGCCAGCAGCTTGGGTGACAGGGCCTATGGCTACACCTTC. Protein sequence: CASSLGDRAYGYTF.

The CDR3 region is CASSPRETARLGPQHF. The CDR3 coding sequence is TGTGCCAGCAGTCCGAGAGAGACAGCGCGTTTGGGGCCCCAGCATTTT. The chain recombines TRBV27 with TRBJ1-5, with D possibly TRBD1 on 5 matching bases. Germline assignment: CDR1 MNHEY and CDR2 SMNVEV (reference sequence). Trimming stripped 5 bases from V and 9 bases from J, with 23 bases between. This CDR3 contains 16 residues.

This clone showed up just a few times. V and J are TRBV7-9 and TRBJ2-7; D remains unclear. Germline lookup yields CDR1 SEHNR and CDR2 FQNEAQ (reference sequence). The germline V and J ends were trimmed by 4 bases and 7 bases, with 8 bases remaining between them. The CDR3 runs 11 residues. CDR3 protein: CASSSMAEQYF. CDR3 DNA sequence: TGTGCCAGCAGCTCCATGGCAGAGCAGTACTTC.

This chain connects TRBV7-9 to TRBJ2-1, with 7 nucleotides matching TRBD1. This CDR3 has 15 residues. Germline CDR1 is SEHNR and CDR2 is FQNEAQ (reference sequence). Germline trimming cut 6 bases from V and 0 bases from J; bases unmatched to any gene: 5. CDR3 coding DNA: TGTGCCAGCAGACACAGGGGTGCCTCCTACAATGAGCAGTTCTTC. Translated, it gives CASRHRGASYNEQFF.

This clone has just a few counts. The chain employs TRBV7-8 and TRBJ2-3; the match to TRBD2 covers 9 bases. This CDR3 comprises 20 residues. Germline loops: CDR1 SGHVS, CDR2 FQNEAQ. Losses at the gene ends were 5 bases for V and 1 base for J; bases not matched to a gene: 19. The CDR3 nucleotides read TGTGCCAGCAGCCAAACGGGCTCTCTAGCGGGGCGGGGTGGCACAGATACGCAGTATTTT. Translated, it gives CASSQTGSLAGRGGTDTQYF. Together with reference TRBV7-8 and TRBJ2-3, the CDR3 gives the full variable domain: GAGVSQSPRYKVAKRGQDVALRCDPISGHVSLFWYQQALGQGPEFLTYFQNEAQLDKSGLPSDRFFAERPEGSVSTLKIQRTQQEDSAVYLCASSQTGSLAGRGGTDTQYFGPGTRLTVL.

Only a few counts were recorded for this clone. CDR3 bases: TGTGCCAGCAGCCCGAACAGGAACACCGGGGAGCTGTTTTTT. This translates into CASSPNRNTGELFF. The gene calls are TRBV4-2 and TRBJ2-2, with D unresolved. V lost 4 bases, J lost 1 base, and 7 bases lay in between. The CDR3 loop spans 14 amino acids. The germline CDR1 and CDR2 sequences are LGHNA and YNFKEQ.

This clone was observed a handful of times. The J gene is TRBJ2-5, the V gene TRBV28, with 8 bases that match TRBD2. J lost 2 bases, V lost 4 bases, and 9 bases had no gene match. This CDR3 is built from 16 residues. CDR1 is MDHEN, CDR2 SYDVKM, per germline. The CDR3 region has the DNA TGTGCCAGCAGTTCCCAAGGGCGGGGGGCGCAAGAGACCCAGTACTTC. Its protein is CASSSQGRGAQETQYF. Combining the CDR3 with reference TRBV28 and TRBJ2-5 gives the whole variable domain DVKVTQSSRYLVKRTGEKVFLECVQDMDHENMFWYRQDPGLGLRLIYFSYDVKMKEKGDIPEGYSVSREKKERFSLILESASTNQTSMYLCASSSQGRGAQETQYFGPGTRLLVL.

The J gene is TRBJ2-3, the V gene TRBV4-3; 12 bases are shared with TRBD2. Germline assignment: CDR1 LGHNA and CDR2 YSLEER. V lost 0 bases, J lost 0 bases, and 4 bases stayed unmatched. The CDR3 length is 18 residues. CDR3 sequence: CASSQEPSGGASTDTQYF. Here the CDR3 DNA reads TGCGCCAGCAGCCAAGAACCTAGCGGGGGGGCTAGCACAGATACGCAGTATTTT.

This clone was counted between two and nine times. The CDR3 loop reads CASSARLAGGHEQYF. The CDR3 DNA reads TGTGCCAGCAGCGCCCGACTAGCGGGGGGCCACGAGCAGTACTTC. The chain recombines TRBV7-2 with TRBJ2-7, with 13 bases matching TRBD2. CDR1 SGHTA and CDR2 FQGNSA come from the germline V gene. The CDR3 is made up of 15 amino acids. Trimming took 5 bases from V and 5 from J; bases not matched to a gene: 6.

V is TRBV4-1 and J is TRBJ2-3, with D possibly TRBD1 on 5 matching bases. The V end lost 10 bases, the J end lost 5 bases, and 16 bases lay between the germline ends. Germline CDR1 is MGHRA and CDR2 is YSYEKL. The CDR3 runs 13 residues. The CDR3 sequence is CATSLGLRDTQYF. Written as DNA, the CDR3 is TGCGCCACCTCCCTGGGGCTCCGAGATACGCAGTATTTT.